This section outlines one T cell receptor beta chain sequence together with its context. Germline trimming cut 1 base from V and 2 bases from J; bases unmatched to any gene: 8. The CDR3 covers 17 residues. CDR1 SGHRS and CDR2 YFSETQ come from the germline V gene. The data were obtained in a study of blood T cell repertoires in COVID-19. TCRdb's table, derived via immunoSEQ multiplex PCR, lists solely in-frame clones and lacks some. This sample has 150,000 to 200,000 clones, with approximately 83% found just once. This clonotype was obtained from a man in his 60s with acute or convalescent COVID-19. The chain carries TRBV5-1 and TRBJ2-5; 10 nucleotides agree with TRBD2. The sequenced material came from peripheral blood. The CDR3 coding sequence is TGCGCCAGCAGCTTGAGGGGTGGGACTAGCGCGCAAGAGACCCAGTACTTC. Its protein is CASSLRGGTSAQETQYF.